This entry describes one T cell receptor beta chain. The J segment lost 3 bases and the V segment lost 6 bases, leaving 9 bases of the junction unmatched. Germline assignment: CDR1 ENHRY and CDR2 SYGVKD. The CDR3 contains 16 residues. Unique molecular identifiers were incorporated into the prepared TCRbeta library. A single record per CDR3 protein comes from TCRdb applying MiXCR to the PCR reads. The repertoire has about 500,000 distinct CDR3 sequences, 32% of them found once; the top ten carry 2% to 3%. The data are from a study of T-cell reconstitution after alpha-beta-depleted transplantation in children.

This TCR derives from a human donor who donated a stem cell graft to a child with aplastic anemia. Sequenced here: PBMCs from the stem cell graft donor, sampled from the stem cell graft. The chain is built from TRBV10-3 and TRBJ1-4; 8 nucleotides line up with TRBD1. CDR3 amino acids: CAISRDRGEPNEKLFF. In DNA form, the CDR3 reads TGTGCCATCAGCCGAGACAGGGGCGAACCTAATGAAAAACTGTTTTTT.